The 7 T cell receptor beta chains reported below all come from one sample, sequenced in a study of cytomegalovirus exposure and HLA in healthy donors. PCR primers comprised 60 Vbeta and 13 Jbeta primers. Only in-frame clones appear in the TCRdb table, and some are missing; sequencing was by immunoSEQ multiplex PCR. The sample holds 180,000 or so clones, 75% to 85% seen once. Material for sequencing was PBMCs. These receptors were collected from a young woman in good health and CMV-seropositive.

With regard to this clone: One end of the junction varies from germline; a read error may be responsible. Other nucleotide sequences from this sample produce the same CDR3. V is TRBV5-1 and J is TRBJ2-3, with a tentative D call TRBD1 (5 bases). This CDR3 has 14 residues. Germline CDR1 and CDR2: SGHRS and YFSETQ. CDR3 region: CASSLEQGTDTQYF. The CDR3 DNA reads TGCGCCAGCAGTTTGGAACAGGGCACAGATACGCAGTATTTT.

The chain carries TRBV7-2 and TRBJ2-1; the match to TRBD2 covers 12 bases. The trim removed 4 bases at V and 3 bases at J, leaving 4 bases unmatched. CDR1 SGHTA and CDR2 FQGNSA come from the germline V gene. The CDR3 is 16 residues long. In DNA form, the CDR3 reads TGTGCCAGCAGCTCCCTGACTAGCGGGAGCTACAATGAGCAGTTCTTC. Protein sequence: CASSSLTSGSYNEQFF.

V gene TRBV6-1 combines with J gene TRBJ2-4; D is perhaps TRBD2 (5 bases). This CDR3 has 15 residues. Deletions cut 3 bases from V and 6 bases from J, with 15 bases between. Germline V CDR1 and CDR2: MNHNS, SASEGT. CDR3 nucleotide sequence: TGTGCCAGCAGTGACATTCTGAGGGTTGGAAACATTCAGTACTTC. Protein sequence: CASSDILRVGNIQYF.

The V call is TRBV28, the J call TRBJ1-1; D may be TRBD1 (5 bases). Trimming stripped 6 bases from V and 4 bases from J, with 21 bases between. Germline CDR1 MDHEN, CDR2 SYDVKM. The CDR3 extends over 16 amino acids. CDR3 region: CASSPNVEGWATEAFF. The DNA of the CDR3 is TGTGCCAGCAGCCCTAACGTGGAGGGGTGGGCCACTGAAGCTTTCTTT.

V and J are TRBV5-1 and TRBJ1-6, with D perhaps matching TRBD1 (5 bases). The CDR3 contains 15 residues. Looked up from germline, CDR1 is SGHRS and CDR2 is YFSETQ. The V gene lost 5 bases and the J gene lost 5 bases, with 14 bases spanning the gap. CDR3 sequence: CASRVNRQDNSPLHF. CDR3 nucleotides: TGCGCCAGCAGGGTCAACAGGCAGGATAATTCACCCCTCCACTTT.

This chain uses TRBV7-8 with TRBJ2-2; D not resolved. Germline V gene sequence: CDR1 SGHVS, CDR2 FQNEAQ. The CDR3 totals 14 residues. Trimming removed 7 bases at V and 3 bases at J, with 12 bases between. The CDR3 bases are TGTGCCAGCACCTTTGTCCCCGACACCGGGGAGCTGTTTTTT. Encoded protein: CASTFVPDTGELFF.

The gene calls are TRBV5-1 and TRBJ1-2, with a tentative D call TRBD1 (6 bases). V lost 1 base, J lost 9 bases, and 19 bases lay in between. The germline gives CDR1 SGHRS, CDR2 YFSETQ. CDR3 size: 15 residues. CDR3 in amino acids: CASSLLQGGGESYTF. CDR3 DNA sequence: TGCGCCAGCAGCTTGTTACAGGGCGGAGGAGAAAGCTACACCTTC.